This TCR beta chain was sequenced in a study of blood T cell repertoires in COVID-19. Assay used: immunoSEQ multiplex PCR; TCRdb lists only in-frame clones, some missing. The sample holds approximately 100,000 clones, 70% to 85% seen once. CDR3 length equals 17 residues. Germline CDR1 and CDR2: SGHRS and YFSETQ. V lost 1 base, J lost 4 bases, and 20 bases lay in between. The sequenced sample consisted of peripheral blood. This TCR was sampled from a man between 65 and 85 years old with active or convalescent COVID-19. The chain has TRBV5-1 and TRBJ1-2; perhaps TRBD1 as D (5 bases). The CDR3 loop reads CASSLKAGVGGSYGYTF. For the CDR3, the DNA is TGCGCCAGCAGCTTGAAAGCGGGGGTCGGGGGTAGCTATGGCTACACCTTC.